The entry below describes one TCR beta chain. This specimen belongs to a study of blood T cell repertoires in COVID-19. The CDR3 has 13 residues. V was pared by 2 bases and J by 2 bases, with 7 bases between. Germline assignment: CDR1 MNHEY and CDR2 SMNVEV (reference sequence). The assay was immunoSEQ multiplex PCR, and TCRdb's table has in-frame clones only and misses some. The top ten hold 9.5% of the sample, which has just over 300,000 clones, 75% to 90% seen once. The sequence came from a woman aged 40 to 49 who had recovered from COVID-19. The rearrangement links TRBV27 to TRBJ2-7; D gene unclear. Sequenced material: PBMCs or T cells enriched from blood (not recorded which). CDR3 in amino acids: CASSLSSAYEQYF. The CDR3 coding sequence is TGTGCCAGCAGTTTAAGCTCCGCCTACGAGCAGTACTTC.